One sample yielded the 13 T cell receptor beta chains listed below, sequenced in a study of control samples from healthy donors and cancer patients. Using immunoSEQ multiplex PCR, the repertoire was profiled, and TCRdb retains in-frame clones only, with some absent. The sample shows some 120,000 clones, approximately 93% of them seen only once. Sequencing was performed on blood. All receptors come from a woman between 18 and 29 years old in good health.

The rearrangement links TRBV19 to TRBJ2-4; D is perhaps TRBD1 or TRBD2 (5 bases each). V was clipped by 5 bases and J by 3 bases, with 20 bases between them. Germline V CDR1 and CDR2: LNHDA, SQIVND (reference sequence). This CDR3 contains 17 residues. The CDR3 coding sequence is TGTGCCAGTAGTCCGTGGGGGATGCAGGTCGGCAAAAACATTCAGTACTTC. Amino acid sequence: CASSPWGMQVGKNIQYF.

This clone was observed once. This chain uses TRBV5-6 with TRBJ2-7; D gene unclear. Trimming took 4 bases from V and 1 from J, leaving 9 bases between them. Germline lookup yields CDR1 SGHDT and CDR2 YYEEEE. This CDR3 is 13 amino acids long. CDR3 amino acids: CASSPARSYEQYF. CDR3 DNA sequence: TGTGCCAGCAGCCCGGCGAGGTCCTACGAGCAGTACTTC. The full variable domain, in which reference TRBV5-6 and TRBJ2-7 provide the parts outside the CDR3, is DAGVTQSPTHLIKTRGQQVTLRCSPKSGHDTVSWYQQALGQGPQFIFQYYEEEERQRGNFPDRFSGHQFPNYSSELNVNALLLGDSALYLCASSPARSYEQYFGPGTRLTVT.

In this sample, this clone turned up once. This chain uses TRBV7-2 with TRBJ2-4, with a possible D match to TRBD2 (7 bases). V was pared by 5 bases and J by 4 bases, with 24 bases between. The CDR3 contains 18 residues. Germline V CDR1 and CDR2: SGHTA, FQGNSA. DNA for the CDR3: TGTGCCAGCAGCCCAGGCGGCGGGGGCACTGGTGGGAAAAACATTCAGTACTTC. This translates into CASSPGGGGTGGKNIQYF. The whole variable domain, remainder taken from reference TRBV7-2 and TRBJ2-4, is GAGVSQSPSNKVTEKGKDVELRCDPISGHTALYWYRQSLGQGLEFLIYFQGNSAPDKSGLPSDRFSAERTGGSVSTLTIQRTQQEDSAVYLCASSPGGGGTGGKNIQYFGAGTRLSVL.

This chain links TRBV27 with TRBJ2-1; D may be TRBD2 (5 bases). The germline V gene has CDR1 MNHEY and CDR2 SMNVEV (reference sequence). V was clipped by 3 bases and J by 8 bases, with 11 bases between them. The CDR3 sequence is 13 residues long. The CDR3 protein is CASSLVLEDEQFF. The CDR3 DNA follows: TGTGCCAGCAGTTTGGTTCTGGAGGATGAGCAGTTCTTC.

The chain joins TRBV27 to TRBJ2-4, with 9 bases that match TRBD2. CDR1 and CDR2 from the germline V gene are MNHEY and SMNVEV (reference sequence). This CDR3 is 14 amino acids long. Germline trimming cut 6 bases from V and 0 bases from J; bases unmatched to any gene: 0. The CDR3 region has the DNA TGTGCCAGCAGACTAGCGGGAGCCAAAAACATTCAGTACTTC. Its protein product is CASRLAGAKNIQYF.

The rearrangement uses TRBV24-1 and TRBJ1-2; 7 bases agree with TRBD1. The CDR3 sequence is 17 residues long. With V trimmed by 4 bases and J by 8 bases, 18 bases remained unmatched. Germline CDR1 and CDR2: KGHDR and SFDVKD. The CDR3 DNA follows: TGTGCCACCAGTGACCCCAGCTTCAGGGGGGGGTTATTAGGCTACACCTTC. Translating gives CATSDPSFRGGLLGYTF.

CDR3 DNA: TGTGCCAGCAGCTTGGTAGAGCGGGGGAGGAACACCGGGGAGCTGTTTTTT. Protein: CASSLVERGRNTGELFF. The chain is built from TRBV5-6 and TRBJ2-2, with 8 bases that match TRBD2. With 0 bases clipped from V and 1 base from J, the junction kept 5 bases outside the gene matches. The germline CDR1 and CDR2 sequences are SGHDT and YYEEEE. There are 17 residues in the CDR3.

V gene TRBV28 combines with J gene TRBJ2-3, with TRBD2 matching 9 bases. The CDR3 extends over 18 amino acids. The V gene's germline CDR1 is MDHEN and CDR2 SYDVKM. Germline trimming cut 3 bases from V and 0 bases from J; bases unmatched to any gene: 10. For the CDR3, the DNA is TGTGCCAGCAGTTTTCTGACTAGCGGAGGTTTTAGCACAGATACGCAGTATTTT. This encodes CASSFLTSGGFSTDTQYF.

V usage is TRBV7-2 and J usage is TRBJ1-2, with TRBD1 matching over 9 bases. This CDR3 is 16 amino acids long. The V gene's germline CDR1 is SGHTA and CDR2 FQGNSA. Unmatched junction bases numbered 7, after V lost 5 bases and J lost 0 bases. The chain's CDR3 is CASSPGQGTANYGYTF. CDR3 bases: TGTGCCAGCAGCCCCGGACAGGGGACCGCTAACTATGGCTACACCTTC.

The chain carries TRBV5-1 and TRBJ2-5; 7 nucleotides line up with TRBD1. The CDR3 consists of 16 residues. J was trimmed by 4 bases and V by 0 bases; bases with no gene match: 9. Germline loops: CDR1 SGHRS, CDR2 YFSETQ. The CDR3 coding sequence is TGCGCCAGCAGCTTGGGCCCCTCGGGACAGAGAGAGACCCAGTACTTC. Translated, it gives CASSLGPSGQRETQYF.

The chain combines TRBV24-1 with TRBJ2-3, with D maybe TRBD1 (6 bases). The germline gives CDR1 KGHDR, CDR2 SFDVKD. Trimming cost V 4 bases and J 4 bases, with 14 bases left between them. The CDR3 spans 15 residues. This CDR3 is CATSEQQGSADTQYF. The CDR3 DNA follows: TGTGCCACCAGTGAGCAACAGGGTTCCGCAGATACGCAGTATTTT.

This chain joins TRBV4-2 and TRBJ2-3; D possibly corresponds to TRBD1 (6 bases). Per the germline V gene, CDR1 is LGHNA and CDR2 is YNFKEQ. The CDR3 has 16 amino acids. V lost 0 bases, J lost 6 bases, and 16 bases lay in between. CDR3 amino acids: CASSQDPGRGPDTQYF. The CDR3 nucleotides read TGTGCCAGCAGCCAAGATCCGGGCAGGGGACCCGATACGCAGTATTTT.

The chain recombines TRBV4-3 with TRBJ2-2; tentatively, D is TRBD2 (6 bases). CDR1 and CDR2 (germline): LGHNA, YSLEER. The CDR3 loop spans 18 amino acids. Trimming shortened V by 0 bases and J by 7 bases, and 21 bases separated the two germline ends. The CDR3 here is CASSQDWSVFGEDGELFF. DNA for the CDR3: TGCGCCAGCAGCCAAGATTGGTCCGTTTTCGGGGAGGACGGGGAGCTGTTTTTT.